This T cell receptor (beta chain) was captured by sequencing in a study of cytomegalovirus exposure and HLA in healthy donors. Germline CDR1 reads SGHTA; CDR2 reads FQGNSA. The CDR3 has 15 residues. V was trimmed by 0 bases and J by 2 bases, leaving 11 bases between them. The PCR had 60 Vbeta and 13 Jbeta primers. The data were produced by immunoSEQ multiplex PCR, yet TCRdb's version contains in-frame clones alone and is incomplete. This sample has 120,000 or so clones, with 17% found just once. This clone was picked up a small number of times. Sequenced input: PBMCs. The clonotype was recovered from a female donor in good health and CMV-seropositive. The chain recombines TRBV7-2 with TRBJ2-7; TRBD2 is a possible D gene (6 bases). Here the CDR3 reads CASSLASTGAYEQYF. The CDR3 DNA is TGTGCCAGCAGCTTAGCGAGCACGGGGGCCTACGAGCAGTACTTC.